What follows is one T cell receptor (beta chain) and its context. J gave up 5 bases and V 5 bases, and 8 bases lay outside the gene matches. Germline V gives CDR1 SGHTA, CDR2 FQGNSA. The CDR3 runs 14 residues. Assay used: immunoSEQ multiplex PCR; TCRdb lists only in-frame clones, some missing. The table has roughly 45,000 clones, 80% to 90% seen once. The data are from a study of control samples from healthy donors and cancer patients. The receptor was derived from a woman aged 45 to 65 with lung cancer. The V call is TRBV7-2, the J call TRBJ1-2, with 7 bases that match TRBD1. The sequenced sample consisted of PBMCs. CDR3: CASSQTPGQYGYTF. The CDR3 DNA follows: TGTGCCAGCAGCCAAACCCCGGGACAGTATGGCTACACCTTC.